Presented here are 30 T cell receptor beta chains from one specimen sequenced in a study of CD8 T cells in ankylosing spondylitis. TCRdb recomputed calls from the 5' RACE reads with MiXCR, one row per CDR3 protein. In the table there are 85,000 to 100,000 distinct CDR3 sequences, roughly 10% of which are singletons. The sequenced sample consisted of blood, either unsorted or a sorted T cell fraction (not recorded which). The receptors come from a male donor with ankylosing spondylitis or in good health (not recorded which).

The chain carries TRBV6-5 and TRBJ1-4; 9 nucleotides agree with TRBD1. With 2 bases clipped from V and 6 bases from J, the junction kept 4 bases outside the gene matches. CDR1 MNHEY and CDR2 SVGAGI come from the germline V gene. The CDR3 totals 15 residues. The CDR3 sequence: CASSYGDRVHEKLFF. As DNA, the CDR3 is TGTGCCAGCAGTTACGGGGACAGGGTACATGAAAAACTGTTTTTT.

This clonotype was seen ten or more times. The rearrangement joins TRBV5-1 to TRBJ2-7; the D gene could be TRBD1 or TRBD2 (7 bases each). The CDR3 is made up of 13 amino acids. Per germline, CDR1 SGHRS and CDR2 YFSETQ. Trimming removed 4 bases at V and 5 bases at J, with 13 bases between. CDR3 sequence reads: CASSVSGTDEQYF. CDR3 sequence (DNA): TGCGCCAGCAGCGTGAGCGGGACAGACGAGCAGTACTTC. The full variable domain, with the rest looked up from reference TRBV5-1 and TRBJ2-7, is KAGVTQTPRYLIKTRGQQVTLSCSPISGHRSVSWYQQTPGQGLQFLFEYFSETQRNKGNFPGRFSGRQFSNSRSEMNVSTLELGDSALYLCASSVSGTDEQYFGPGTRLTVT.

This clonotype was seen repeatedly, ten times or more. The chain joins TRBV5-1 to TRBJ1-1; the D is unclear. Trimming shortened V by 2 bases and J by 10 bases, and 15 bases separated the two germline ends. Germline-derived CDR1 and CDR2 are SGHRS and YFSETQ. The CDR3 loop spans 13 amino acids. The CDR3 is CASSLSERSGAFF. The CDR3 DNA reads TGCGCCAGCAGCTTATCGGAGCGATCAGGAGCTTTCTTT.

The CDR3 nucleotides read TGTGCCAGCAGCCGCGCAGGGGGAGGGGGAAATGAGCAGTTCTTC. This sequence encodes CASSRAGGGGNEQFF. The chain employs TRBV3-1 and TRBJ2-1; perhaps D is TRBD1 or TRBD2 (7 bases each). This CDR3 contains 15 residues. Trimming cost V 4 bases and J 7 bases, with 17 bases left between them. Germline CDR1 reads LGHDT; CDR2 reads YNNKEL (reference sequence).

Of note for this clonotype: This may arise from a read error, as a much more abundant clone is one base away. The chain joins TRBV6-2 or TRBV6-3 to TRBJ2-7; perhaps TRBD1 as D (6 bases). The CDR3 extends over 13 amino acids. Trimming stripped 5 bases from V and 3 bases from J, with 11 bases between. Germline V CDR1 and CDR2: MNHEY, SVGEGT. The CDR3 sequence: CASSNRVDYEQYF. As DNA, the CDR3 is TGTGCCAGCAGTAACAGGGTTGACTACGAGCAGTACTTC.

At least ten counts were recorded for this clonotype. This chain joins TRBV5-1 and TRBJ2-7, with D perhaps TRBD2 (6 bases). Germline values: CDR1 SGHRS, CDR2 YFSETQ. This CDR3 comprises 14 residues. Trimming took off 4 bases at V and 0 bases at J, with 11 bases between the two ends. The CDR3 sequence: CASSQRVSSYEQYF. In nucleotides, the CDR3 is TGCGCCAGCAGCCAGCGGGTCAGCTCCTACGAGCAGTACTTC. Using reference TRBV5-1 and TRBJ2-7 for the parts outside the CDR3, the full variable domain is KAGVTQTPRYLIKTRGQQVTLSCSPISGHRSVSWYQQTPGQGLQFLFEYFSETQRNKGNFPGRFSGRQFSNSRSEMNVSTLELGDSALYLCASSQRVSSYEQYFGPGTRLTVT.

This clonotype was seen at least ten times. This rearrangement joins TRBV7-3 to TRBJ2-5; 8 bases fit TRBD2. CDR1 is SGHTA, CDR2 FQGTGA, per germline. The CDR3 is 15 residues long. V lost 1 base and J lost 5; bases outside the gene matches: 6. CDR3 protein: CASSLIGGVYETQYF. The CDR3 region has the DNA TGTGCCAGCAGCTTAATCGGGGGGGTCTACGAGACCCAGTACTTC.

In its sample, this clonotype was seen a few times. This sequence joins TRBV11-2 and TRBJ2-7; 11 bases align to TRBD2. This CDR3 contains 16 residues. Germline lookup yields CDR1 SGHAT and CDR2 FQNNGV. J was trimmed by 1 base and V by 7 bases; bases with no gene match: 9. The CDR3 is CASTLTSGGRSYEQYF. In DNA, the CDR3 is TGTGCCAGCACCCTTACTAGCGGGGGCCGATCCTACGAGCAGTACTTC.

This clonotype has a count of ten or more. The V and J genes are TRBV5-6 and TRBJ1-1; D remains ambiguous. CDR1 SGHDT and CDR2 YYEEEE come from the germline V gene. Trimming stripped 0 bases from V and 5 bases from J, with 8 bases between. The CDR3 contains 13 residues. CDR3 sequence reads: CASSLVFGTEAFF. In DNA, the CDR3 is TGTGCCAGCAGCTTGGTGTTTGGGACTGAAGCTTTCTTT.

The chain joins TRBV7-2 to TRBJ2-1; D is unclear. CDR1 is SGHTA, CDR2 FQGNSA, per germline. Trimming cost V 0 bases and J 9 bases, with 9 bases left between them. The CDR3 length is 13 residues. CDR3 coding DNA: TGTGCCAGCAGCTTAGCAACTTCCGCTGAGCAGTTCTTC. This encodes CASSLATSAEQFF.

This clonotype occurred a few times. J is TRBJ2-7 and V is TRBV7-7; possible D gene TRBD1, 6 bases. Germline CDR1 is SSHAT and CDR2 is FNYEAQ (reference sequence). This CDR3 region has 15 residues. DNA of the CDR3: TGTGCTAGCCTTCCCTGGACCCAGGGGTCGTCCGAGCAGTACTTC. It specifies CASLPWTQGSSEQYF.

This clonotype was observed at least ten times. The chain combines TRBV12-3 or TRBV12-4 with TRBJ2-7, with 10 bases matching TRBD1. V shed 7 bases and J 4 bases; nucleotides not matched to a gene: 10. The CDR3 spans 15 residues. CDR3 sequence reads: CASTSWDRGLYEQYF. The CDR3, as DNA: TGTGCCAGCACCTCTTGGGACAGGGGACTATACGAGCAGTACTTC.

This clonotype is labeled medium-sized. The V and J genes are TRBV20-1 and TRBJ1-1; 9 bases line up with TRBD1. The V gene's germline CDR1 is DFQATT and CDR2 SNEGSKA (reference sequence). The length of the CDR3 is 11 residues. J gave up 10 bases and V 4 bases, and 4 bases lay outside the gene matches. CDR3 residues: CSAKQGAGAFF. The CDR3 region has the DNA TGCAGTGCTAAACAGGGGGCGGGAGCTTTCTTT.

This clonotype has at least ten counts. The chain couples TRBV6-1 to TRBJ2-7; D is perhaps TRBD1 (6 bases). Germline V gene sequence: CDR1 MNHNS, CDR2 SASEGT. Deletions cut 6 bases from V and 0 bases from J, with 15 bases between. The CDR3 extends over 15 amino acids. CDR3 residues: CASRPGHGSSYEQYF. CDR3 sequence (DNA): TGTGCCAGCAGACCGGGACACGGAAGCTCCTACGAGCAGTACTTC.

This clonotype was recorded many times. The J gene is TRBJ2-2, the V gene TRBV7-3, with a tentative D call TRBD2 (6 bases). Germline assignment: CDR1 SGHTA and CDR2 FQGTGA. The germline V and J ends were trimmed by 1 base and 0 bases, with 12 bases remaining between them. CDR3 length equals 17 residues. The CDR3 nucleotides read TGTGCCAGCAGCTTAAACGGCGGGAACGCGAACACCGGGGAGCTGTTTTTT. Translation gives CASSLNGGNANTGELFF.

This clonotype was seen at least ten times. V and J are TRBV9 and TRBJ2-1; TRBD1 agrees at 10 bases. CDR3 length equals 18 residues. V gave up 4 bases and J gave up 1 base; unmatched junction bases: 11. CDR1 and CDR2 (germline): SGDLS, YYNGEE. Here the CDR3 reads CASSPTGTGVPSYNEQFF. The CDR3, as DNA: TGTGCCAGCAGCCCAACCGGGACAGGGGTTCCGTCCTACAATGAGCAGTTCTTC.

This clonotype was detected ten times or more. This chain connects TRBV12-3 or TRBV12-4 to TRBJ1-2; a possible D gene is TRBD1 (6 bases). Trimming removed 10 bases at V and 4 bases at J, with 16 bases between. The CDR3 runs 13 residues. The DNA for the CDR3 is TGTGCCATCCCGGGCCCCAGGGGCTATGGCTACACCTTC. Amino acids: CAIPGPRGYGYTF.

Many counts were recorded for this clonotype. The junction departs from the called germline gene at one end, perhaps through a read error. This chain links TRBV5-1 with TRBJ2-1; possibly TRBD1 for D (5 bases). Germline V lookup: CDR1 SGHRS, CDR2 YFSETQ. CDR3 length: 15 residues. CDR3 loop: CASSLKFGAYDEQFF. In nucleotides, the CDR3 is TGCGCCAGCAGCCTCAAGTTTGGGGCCTACGATGAGCAGTTCTTC.

This clonotype has a count of ten or more. The gene calls are TRBV10-3 and TRBJ2-7; D possibly uses TRBD1 or TRBD2 (5 bases each). Trimming took 3 bases from V and 3 from J, leaving 18 bases between them. This CDR3 has 16 amino acids. In germline, CDR1 is ENHRY, CDR2 SYGVKD. CDR3 nucleotide sequence: TGTGCCATCAGTGATGGGCCGGTTGAGGGGATCTACGAGCAGTACTTC. It translates to CAISDGPVEGIYEQYF.

The chain has TRBV18 and TRBJ2-3; TRBD2 matches 7 bases. This CDR3 is built from 16 residues. V shed 3 bases and J 2 bases; nucleotides not matched to a gene: 8. Germline V lookup: CDR1 KGHSH, CDR2 LQKENI. The CDR3 coding sequence is TGTGCCAGCTCACCCTGGAGCGGGGAGCTCACAGATACGCAGTATTTT. This encodes CASSPWSGELTDTQYF.

This clonotype was counted ten times or more. The genes are TRBV12-3 or TRBV12-4 and TRBJ2-2; D ambiguous. The CDR3 has 13 amino acids. The V end lost 10 bases, the J end lost 0 bases, and 9 bases lay between the germline ends. CDR3 DNA: TGTGCCACCGTATTAACGAACACCGGGGAGCTGTTTTTT. This translates into CATVLTNTGELFF.

This clonotype was seen at least ten times. The chain carries TRBV2 and TRBJ2-4; D is unresolved. V lost 0 bases, J lost 8 bases, and 8 bases lay in between. This CDR3 has 13 residues. CDR1 and CDR2 from the germline V gene are SNHLY and FYNNEI. For the CDR3, the DNA is TGTGCCAGCAGTGAAGCGAACTGGGACATTCAGTACTTC. This encodes CASSEANWDIQYF.

The table lists this clonotype with many counts. J is TRBJ1-1 and V is TRBV6-5, with TRBD1 as a possible D gene (5 bases). V was trimmed by 0 bases and J by 1 base, leaving 6 bases between them. The CDR3 spans 14 residues. Germline CDR1 MNHEY, CDR2 SVGAGI. As DNA, the CDR3 is TGTGCCAGCAGTTACTCGGGGGGGAACACTGAAGCTTTCTTT. This codes for CASSYSGGNTEAFF.

This chain uses TRBV20-1 with TRBJ2-5; unclear D gene. V dropped 2 bases and J dropped 5 bases, with 12 bases sitting between them. This CDR3 contains 13 residues. Germline CDR1 reads DFQATT; CDR2 reads SNEGSKA (reference sequence). The CDR3 nucleotides are TGCAGTGCTAGACTGTTAACACCCGAGACCCAGTACTTC. Protein sequence: CSARLLTPETQYF.

The table lists this clonotype with a few counts. J is TRBJ1-1 and V is TRBV7-3; D gene uncertain. The CDR3 is 13 amino acids. Germline CDR1 and CDR2: SGHTA and FQGTGA. Trimming took 1 base from V and 1 from J, leaving 4 bases between them. The CDR3 DNA reads TGTGCCAGCAGCTTAAGCAAGAACACTGAAGCTTTCTTT. It codes for CASSLSKNTEAFF. Drawing the rest from reference TRBV7-3 and TRBJ1-1, the complete variable domain is GAGVSQTPSNKVTEKGKYVELRCDPISGHTALYWYRQSLGQGPEFLIYFQGTGAADDSGLPNDRFFAVRPEGSVSTLKIQRTERGDSAVYLCASSLSKNTEAFFGQGTRLTVV.

This clonotype was seen many times. This sequence joins TRBV28 and TRBJ2-5; 8 bases match TRBD1. Germline CDR1 is MDHEN and CDR2 is SYDVKM. After removal of 4 bases from V and 2 bases from J, the junction contained 9 bases not matched to a gene. The CDR3 is 16 amino acids. CDR3 sequence (DNA): TGTGCCAGCAGTTCCCAGGGGGCGCGGAGGCAAGAGACCCAGTACTTC. Residues: CASSSQGARRQETQYF.

For this clonotype: Possible read error: a much larger clone is one base away. This sequence joins TRBV10-3 and TRBJ2-7; unclear D gene. There are 16 residues in the CDR3. Germline V gives CDR1 ENHRY, CDR2 SYGVKD. Deletions cut 0 bases from V and 2 bases from J, with 14 bases between. The CDR3 region has the DNA TGTGCCATCAGTGAGTCGAATTCGGGCAGCACCTACGAGCAGTACTTC. Translation gives CAISESNSGSTYEQYF.

Ten or more counts support this clonotype. The chain recombines TRBV3-1 with TRBJ2-1; the match to TRBD2 covers 11 bases. After removal of 3 bases from V and 6 bases from J, the junction contained 4 bases not matched to a gene. The CDR3 is 15 amino acids. Germline assignment: CDR1 LGHDT and CDR2 YNNKEL (reference sequence). For the CDR3, the DNA is TGTGCCAGCAGCCATGGTAGCGGGGGGGGCAATGAGCAGTTCTTC. This sequence encodes CASSHGSGGGNEQFF.

In its sample, this clonotype was seen once. V gene TRBV2 combines with J gene TRBJ2-3; the match to TRBD2 covers 7 bases. Trimming removed 3 bases from V and 0 bases from J; junction bases left unmatched: 9. The germline V gene encodes CDR1 SNHLY and CDR2 FYNNEI. This CDR3 has 17 residues. The CDR3 sequence is CASSDIAGLPSTDTQYF. CDR3 bases: TGTGCCAGCAGTGATATTGCGGGACTACCTAGCACAGATACGCAGTATTTT.

This chain links TRBV5-6 with TRBJ1-6; D is perhaps TRBD1 (5 bases). Germline values: CDR1 SGHDT, CDR2 YYEEEE. V was shortened by 4 bases and J by 6 bases, with 11 bases between the two germline ends. The CDR3 runs 14 residues. CDR3 protein: CASSPGTPNSPLHF. CDR3 in DNA: TGTGCCAGCAGCCCCGGGACGCCTAATTCACCCCTCCACTTT.